This T cell receptor beta chain was found in a study of T cell responses to AZD1222 COVID-19 vaccine. Germline lookup yields CDR1 LNHNV and CDR2 YYDKDF (reference sequence). Trimming took off 3 bases at V and 3 bases at J, with 20 bases between the two ends. This CDR3 region has 17 residues. TCRdb's table, derived via immunoSEQ multiplex PCR, lists solely in-frame clones and lacks some. The sample has about 98,000 clones; approximately 86% are singletons. This clone was detected once. The sequences come from peripheral blood, collected on day 0 of AZD1222 vaccination. The TCR originated in an adult in good health. This rearrangement joins TRBV15 to TRBJ2-5; D could derive from TRBD1 or TRBD2 (5 bases each). The CDR3 DNA reads TGTGCCACCAGCAGGAGGGGTTTAGGAGTCTATAAAGAGACCCAGTACTTC. Protein product: CATSRRGLGVYKETQYF.